This TCR beta chain is from a study of shared clonotypes between healthy human individuals. The wider study: Researchers assigned three CD4 naive, three CD4 memory, two CD8 naive and one CD8 memory plate to each donor.

In germline, CDR1 is MNHEY, CDR2 SVGAGI. This CDR3 is 15 amino acids long. Trimming removed 5 bases from V and 0 bases from J, with 14 bases in between. A word on this clone: The antigen is unknown.

At a deep level, the assay was run. Libraries were prepared by immunoSEQ multiplex PCR; TCRdb keeps only in-frame clonotypes and omits some of them. The table records roughly 330,000 clones, approximately 79% of them present only once. General observations from the study: Naive subsets tended to show greater estimated richness than memory subsets. In the sorted subsets, rarefaction showed sequencing was incomplete despite large depth.

Material for sequencing was memory CD4+ T cells sorted from blood. Subset of the sample: CD45RA-negative fraction. The chain joins TRBV6-5 to TRBJ2-7, with D possibly being TRBD1 (6 bases). This receptor was identified in a young man in good health. The CDR3 here is CASSPDSIASYEQYF. The CDR3 DNA reads TGTGCCAGCAGTCCGGACAGTATAGCCTCCTACGAGCAGTACTTC.